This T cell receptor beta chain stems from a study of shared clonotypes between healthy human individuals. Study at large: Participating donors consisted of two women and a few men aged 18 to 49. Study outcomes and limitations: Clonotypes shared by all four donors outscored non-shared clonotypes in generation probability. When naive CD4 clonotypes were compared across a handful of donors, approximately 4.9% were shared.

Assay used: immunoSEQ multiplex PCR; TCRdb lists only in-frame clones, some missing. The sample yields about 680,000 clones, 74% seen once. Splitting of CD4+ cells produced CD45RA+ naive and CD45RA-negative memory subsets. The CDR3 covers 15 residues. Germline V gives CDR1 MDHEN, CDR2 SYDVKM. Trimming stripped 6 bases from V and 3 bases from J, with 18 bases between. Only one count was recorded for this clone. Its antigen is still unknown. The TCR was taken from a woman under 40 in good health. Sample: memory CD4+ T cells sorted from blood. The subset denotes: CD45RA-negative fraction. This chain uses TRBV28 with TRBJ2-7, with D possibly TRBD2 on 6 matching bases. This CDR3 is CASSAPGGGSYEQYF. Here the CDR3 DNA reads TGTGCCAGCAGCGCCCCCGGGGGAGGTAGCTACGAGCAGTACTTC.